The sample holds one count of the clone carrying this T cell receptor (beta chain). The identical CDR3 is also encoded by other nucleotide sequences in the sample. The repertoire was sequenced with immunoSEQ multiplex PCR; TCRdb's copy has only in-frame clones and lacks some. This sample has over a million clones, with roughly 96% found just once. Per the germline V gene, CDR1 is SGHRS and CDR2 is YFSETQ. CDR3 length: 13 residues. Trimming pared 2 bases from V and 4 bases from J, leaving 8 bases between. The data derive from a study of shared clonotypes between healthy human individuals. Source material: naive CD4+ T cells sorted from blood. Subset denoted: CD45RA+ positively selected. The V gene is TRBV5-1, the J gene TRBJ2-3, with D perhaps TRBD1 (6 bases). The sequence derives from a man in his thirties or forties in good health. The CDR3 sequence is CASSLQGSDTQYF. Written as DNA, the CDR3 is TGCGCCAGCAGCTTACAGGGATCAGATACGCAGTATTTT.